This TCR beta chain was captured by sequencing in a study of blood T cell repertoires in COVID-19. Study information: Both acute and convalescent COVID-19 samples were obtained from the United States, Italy and Spain.

In the authors' methods: For nucleated cells, counts were estimated from reference gene primer amplification. TCRdb's table, derived via immunoSEQ multiplex PCR, lists solely in-frame clones and lacks some. For V, J and clone size, that table is used; D and trimming come from the DNA. The sample has some 17,000 clones, roughly 87% seen once; the top ten hold 15% to 20%. CDR1 and CDR2 (germline): SGHNT, YYREEE (reference sequence). The V and J ends lost 0 bases and 5 bases, in that order; junction bases with no gene match: 6. The CDR3 totals 15 residues. The genes are TRBV5-4 and TRBJ2-7; TRBD2 matches 9 bases. The clonotype was recovered from a man between 45 and 60 years old with active COVID-19. Sequencing was performed on peripheral blood. Here the CDR3 reads CASSLVAGAPHEQYF. Written as DNA, the CDR3 is TGTGCCAGCAGCTTGGTAGCGGGAGCTCCCCACGAGCAGTACTTC.